A single sample is the source of the 29 T cell receptor beta chains below, sequenced in a study of blood T cells in healthy people across ages. The use of a sample-barcoded 5' primer and a J-beta primer mix characterized a second PCR of about 7 to 12 cycles. MiXCR, run by TCRdb on the 5' RACE reads, gives a single entry per CDR3 protein. The sample includes roughly 1.7 million distinct CDR3 sequences, approximately 32% of them seen just once. The sequenced material came from blood. These receptors came from a woman aged 30 to 39 in good health.

The rearrangement uses TRBV9 and TRBJ2-7; no clear D. The CDR3 has 14 amino acids. Germline CDR1 is SGDLS and CDR2 is YYNGEE. V lost 0 bases, J lost 4 bases, and 11 bases lay in between. This CDR3 reads CASSVEHRGYEQYF. DNA for the CDR3: TGTGCCAGCAGCGTAGAACATCGCGGTTACGAGCAGTACTTC.

The rearrangement joins TRBV27 to TRBJ2-3; 9 positions match TRBD1. The CDR3 has 15 residues. V was clipped by 2 bases and J by 5 bases; unmatched bases: 5. Germline loops: CDR1 MNHEY, CDR2 SMNVEV (reference sequence). CDR3 sequence (DNA): TGTGCCAGCAGTTTACGGGACAGGGTTAAAGATACGCAGTATTTT. Residues: CASSLRDRVKDTQYF.

This clonotype has a handful of counts. The chain employs TRBV4-1 and TRBJ2-5; 7 bases map to TRBD1. Germline CDR1 MGHRA, CDR2 YSYEKL. With V trimmed by 0 bases and J by 5 bases, 9 bases remained unmatched. The CDR3 spans 16 residues. The CDR3 loop is CASSQDWPGGVETQYF. Here the CDR3 DNA reads TGCGCCAGCAGCCAAGATTGGCCAGGGGGAGTGGAGACCCAGTACTTC.

This sequence joins TRBV3-1 and TRBJ2-5, with 8 positions matching TRBD1. With the DNA end fitting TRBJ2-7 better, the J assignment may be wrong. In germline, CDR1 is LGHDT, CDR2 YNNKEL (reference sequence). The CDR3 length is 13 residues. CDR3 DNA: TGTGCCAGCAGAAACAGGGGGACCGGCGAGCAGTACTTC. As protein: CASRNRGTGEQYF.

This clonotype was found a few times. The rearrangement joins TRBV25-1 to TRBJ1-4; 7 nucleotides agree with TRBD1. J was trimmed by 4 bases and V by 4 bases; bases with no gene match: 3. From germline, CDR1 is MGHDK and CDR2 SYGVNS. The CDR3 runs to 14 residues. The CDR3 nucleotides read TGTGCCAGCAGTGCGGGACAGAGTAATGAAAAACTGTTTTTT. Encoded protein: CASSAGQSNEKLFF.

This clonotype was detected only a few times. The chain joins TRBV6-6 to TRBJ2-7; D not certain. The CDR3 is 13 amino acids. V was trimmed by 2 bases and J by 3 bases, leaving 8 bases between them. The germline gives CDR1 MNHNY, CDR2 SVGAGI (reference sequence). The CDR3 region is CASSYGKGYEQYF. Written as DNA, the CDR3 is TGTGCCAGCAGTTACGGAAAGGGCTACGAGCAGTACTTC.

This clonotype was counted only a few times. This rearrangement joins TRBV20-1 to TRBJ1-4, with D perhaps TRBD1 (6 bases). The germline gives CDR1 DFQATT, CDR2 SNEGSKA (reference sequence). The CDR3 length is 15 residues. Trimming left V 4 bases short and J 5 bases short, with 17 bases between. The chain's CDR3 is CSATLPGHRNEKLFF. The CDR3 DNA is TGCAGTGCTACTCTGCCGGGACACCGAAATGAAAAACTGTTTTTT.

J is TRBJ1-1 and V is TRBV7-9; D uncertain. CDR3 length equals 14 residues. The V end lost 2 bases, the J end lost 2 bases, and 9 bases lay between the germline ends. CDR1 and CDR2 (germline): SEHNR, FQNEAQ (reference sequence). As DNA, the CDR3 is TGTGCCAGCAGCTTAAACATACTAAACACTGAAGCTTTCTTT. This sequence encodes CASSLNILNTEAFF. The full variable domain, completed using reference TRBV7-9 and TRBJ1-1, is DTGVSQNPRHKITKRGQNVTFRCDPISEHNRLYWYRQTLGQGPEFLTYFQNEAQLEKSRLLSDRFSAERPKGSFSTLEIQRTEQGDSAMYLCASSLNILNTEAFFGQGTRLTVV.

This clonotype has just a few counts. The chain couples TRBV11-2 to TRBJ1-4; TRBD1 is a possible D gene (5 bases). This CDR3 comprises 14 residues. The V end was cut by 8 bases, the J end by 6 bases, with 16 bases between. Germline V lookup: CDR1 SGHAT, CDR2 FQNNGV. For the CDR3, the DNA is TGTGCCAGCGGGCGTGGTGGGGGACATGAAAAACTGTTTTTT. Its protein is CASGRGGGHEKLFF.

J is TRBJ2-3 and V is TRBV15, with 10 bases fitting TRBD1. Trimming cost V 3 bases and J 4 bases; bases outside gene matches: 7. The CDR3 totals 16 residues. Germline assignment: CDR1 LNHNV and CDR2 YYDKDF (reference sequence). This CDR3 is CATSSFRDRGADTQYF. DNA for the CDR3: TGTGCCACCAGCAGCTTTCGGGACAGGGGAGCAGATACGCAGTATTTT.

This clonotype was counted a few times. The chain uses TRBV6-5 and TRBJ2-6, with 7 bases lining up with TRBD2. This CDR3 is built from 16 residues. The V gene's germline CDR1 is MNHEY and CDR2 SVGAGI. The V gene end was trimmed by 4 bases and the J gene end by 3 bases; junction bases not matched to a gene: 6. The CDR3 reads CASSSASGIGANVLTF. CDR3 sequence (DNA): TGTGCCAGCAGTTCGGCAAGCGGGATTGGGGCCAACGTCCTGACTTTC.

In its sample, this clonotype was seen a few times. V is TRBV6-5 and J is TRBJ2-6; possibly TRBD1 for D (5 bases). V was cut by 4 bases and J by 2 bases, with 12 bases left in between. The CDR3 is made up of 16 amino acids. Germline values: CDR1 MNHEY, CDR2 SVGAGI. The chain's CDR3 is CASSSPRVTGANVLTF. CDR3 in DNA: TGTGCCAGCAGTTCCCCCAGGGTGACTGGGGCCAACGTCCTGACTTTC.

The rearrangement links TRBV7-3 to TRBJ2-5; 10 bases match TRBD2. This CDR3 contains 15 residues. J gave up 5 bases and V 2 bases, and 5 bases lay outside the gene matches. CDR1 is SGHTA and CDR2 is FQGTGA in the germline V gene. The CDR3 region is CASSLSAGGPETQYF. As DNA, the CDR3 is TGTGCCAGCAGCTTATCAGCGGGGGGGCCTGAGACCCAGTACTTC.

The chain combines TRBV25-1 with TRBJ1-2; D is unresolved. Germline V gene data show CDR1 as MGHDK and CDR2 as SYGVNS. The CDR3 covers 15 residues. Trimming shortened V by 0 bases and J by 3 bases, and 11 bases separated the two germline ends. The CDR3 nucleotides are TGTGCCAGCAGTGAATACGGACTCTTCTACTATGGCTACACCTTC. It codes for CASSEYGLFYYGYTF.

The chain is built from TRBV6-2 or TRBV6-3 and TRBJ2-3, with 11 bases matching TRBD2. V shed 6 bases, J shed 6 bases, and the junction held 8 bases outside the gene matches. This CDR3 contains 15 residues. The germline CDR1 and CDR2 sequences are MNHEY and SVGEGT. The CDR3 loop reads CASRRSGGAGDTQYF. The CDR3 DNA sequence: TGTGCCAGCAGGCGTAGCGGGGGGGCAGGGGATACGCAGTATTTT.

On this clonotype itself: Given a much more abundant clone one base away, this may be a read error. V and J are TRBV21-1 and TRBJ2-1; TRBD1 is the table's D call and was not checked against the DNA. TRBV21-1 is marked as a pseudogene. This CDR3 spans 16 amino acids. The CDR3 protein is CASSKAAGRGSNEQFF. In DNA, the CDR3 is TGTGCCAGCAGCAAAGCGGCAGGGCGAGGGAGCAATGAGCAGTTCTTC.

CDR3: CASSLRQGAGYEQFF. The CDR3 nucleotides read TGTGCCAGCAGCCTACGACAGGGGGCAGGCTATGAGCAGTTCTTC. V usage is TRBV9 and J usage is TRBJ2-1; 10 bases map to TRBD1. Trimming at V came to 4 bases and at J to 8 bases, leaving 9 bases not matched to a gene. The CDR3 is 15 residues long. The germline CDR1 and CDR2 sequences are SGDLS and YYNGEE.

The chain links TRBV21-1 to TRBJ2-5; TRBD1 is the table's D call and was not checked against the DNA. TRBV21-1 represents a pseudogene. This CDR3 has 16 amino acids. The CDR3 is CASSYKPQMFKGEQYF. The CDR3 nucleotides read TGTGCCAGCAGCTACAAGCCTCAAATGTTTAAGGGGGAGCAGTACTTC.

This clonotype was seen only a few times. The chain is built from TRBV29-1 and TRBJ1-2; D gene ambiguous. CDR1 is SQVTM, CDR2 ANQGSEA, per germline. This CDR3 is 11 amino acids long. V lost 5 bases to trimming and J lost 4 bases, with 8 bases between them. This chain's CDR3 is CSVPGTYGYTF. As DNA, the CDR3 is TGCAGCGTTCCGGGCACCTATGGCTACACCTTC.

J is TRBJ1-5 and V is TRBV20-1, with a tentative D call TRBD1 (5 bases). The CDR3 contains 17 residues. Trimming stripped 5 bases from V and 0 bases from J, with 20 bases between. Germline CDR1 DFQATT, CDR2 SNEGSKA (reference sequence). The CDR3 region has the DNA TGCAGTGCTCAGCCCGATGACAGTCCCTATAGCAATCAGCCCCAGCATTTT. This sequence encodes CSAQPDDSPYSNQPQHF.

This clonotype came up a few times. The rearrangement joins TRBV27 to TRBJ2-1, with 9 bases lining up with TRBD2. Germline trimming cut 0 bases from V and 6 bases from J; bases unmatched to any gene: 9. This CDR3 is built from 17 residues. Germline CDR1 is MNHEY and CDR2 is SMNVEV (reference sequence). The CDR3: CASSLSRGTSYLNEQFF. The CDR3 DNA reads as TGTGCCAGCAGTTTATCGCGGGGGACTAGCTATCTCAATGAGCAGTTCTTC.

This clonotype came up a few times. The chain carries TRBV5-1 and TRBJ2-7; 9 bases align to TRBD1. The CDR3 length is 15 residues. Trimming cost V 4 bases and J 2 bases; bases outside gene matches: 7. Germline V gives CDR1 SGHRS, CDR2 YFSETQ. The CDR3 sequence: CASSKGDREAYEQYF. For the CDR3, the DNA is TGCGCCAGCAGCAAGGGGGACAGGGAAGCCTACGAGCAGTACTTC.

This clonotype was seen a handful of times. The chain couples TRBV2 to TRBJ2-1, with D perhaps assigned TRBD1 or TRBD2 (5 bases each). Germline loops: CDR1 SNHLY, CDR2 FYNNEI. The CDR3 spans 17 residues. Trimming removed 3 bases at V and 2 bases at J, with 17 bases between. CDR3 nucleotide sequence: TGTGCCAGCAGTGAGTCCTCCGGGACCCCGCCCTACAATGAGCAGTTCTTC. Protein: CASSESSGTPPYNEQFF. Together with reference TRBV2 and TRBJ2-1, the CDR3 gives the full variable domain: EPEVTQTPSHQVTQMGQEVILRCVPISNHLYFYWYRQILGQKVEFLVSFYNNEISEKSEIFDDQFSVERPDGSNFTLKIRSTKLEDSAMYFCASSESSGTPPYNEQFFGPGTRLTVL.

This clonotype was counted a single time. This CDR3 is CASSLMGGNNQPQHF. CDR3 nucleotide sequence: TGTGCCAGCAGTTTGATGGGGGGGAACAATCAGCCCCAGCATTTT. The rearrangement uses TRBV7-2 and TRBJ1-5, with D possibly TRBD1 on 5 matching bases. In germline, CDR1 is SGHTA, CDR2 FQGNSA. This CDR3 has 15 amino acids. Trimming removed 6 bases at V and 3 bases at J, with 15 bases between.

CDR3 nucleotide sequence: TGTGCCACCAGCATCCCCCCCGGGCTAGCGGGAGGCAATGAGCAGTTCTTC. Protein product: CATSIPPGLAGGNEQFF. The V call is TRBV15, the J call TRBJ2-1; 11 bases line up with TRBD2. V shed 4 bases, J shed 6 bases, and the junction held 11 bases outside the gene matches. The CDR3 extends over 17 amino acids. Germline CDR1 LNHNV, CDR2 YYDKDF (reference sequence).

J is TRBJ2-5 and V is TRBV28; D gene uncertain. The J call is uncertain, as TRBJ2-1 better fits the DNA end. Germline assignment: CDR1 MDHEN and CDR2 SYDVKM. The CDR3 length is 12 residues. CDR3 sequence (DNA): TGTGCCAGCAGTTTACCAGCACCTGCGCAGTTCTTC. It encodes CASSLPAPAQFF.

Points on this clonotype: Its ends do not fully match the called genes, so a read error is possible. The chain recombines TRBV20-1 with TRBJ2-1, with D perhaps matching TRBD2 (6 bases). Germline V CDR1 and CDR2: DFQATT, SNEGSKA (reference sequence). The CDR3 contains 14 residues. CDR3 coding DNA: TGCAGTGCGAAGAGCGGGCCCGTTCGGAATGGGCAGTTCTTC. It translates to CSAKSGPVRNGQFF.

This chain connects TRBV3-1 to TRBJ2-3; D call uncertain. CDR1 LGHDT and CDR2 YNNKEL come from the germline V gene (reference sequence). The CDR3 is 14 amino acids. Between the trimmed V and J ends, which lost 0 bases and 4 bases, there was a span of 8 bases. Here the CDR3 DNA reads TGTGCCAGCAGCCAAGATCCAAGCGCAGATACGCAGTATTTT. This translates into CASSQDPSADTQYF.

The chain joins TRBV20-1 to TRBJ2-5; D is ambiguous. Per the germline V gene, CDR1 is DFQATT and CDR2 is SNEGSKA (reference sequence). Trimming pared 0 bases from V and 4 bases from J, leaving 15 bases between. The CDR3 is 15 residues long. CDR3 nucleotides: TGCAGTGCTAGAGATTCCGAGCGAGTGGGAGAGACCCAGTACTTC. It specifies CSARDSERVGETQYF.